This TCR beta chain was profiled in a study of T cells in tuberculosis. Study findings and constraints: Active tuberculosis TCR-alpha repertoires lay closer to GMM-specific TCRs than IGRA-negative controls, suggesting clonal expansion. Samples were chosen by availability of cryopreserved specimens.

The trim removed 0 bases at V and 10 bases at J, leaving 8 bases unmatched. CDR1 is LGHNA and CDR2 is YSLEER in the germline V gene. This CDR3 is built from 14 residues. The table came from immunoSEQ multiplex PCR; TCRdb's copy has only in-frame clones and leaves some out. The data show more than 35,000 clones, 85% to 95% seen once. As regards this clone: The antigen is undetermined.

Sample: PBMCs. The chain has TRBV4-3 and TRBJ1-1; the match to TRBD1 covers 7 bases. The clonotype was recovered from a donor aged 10 to 29 with latent tuberculosis or without tuberculosis infection. The CDR3 DNA is TGCGCCAGCAGCCAAGATTTGGCCTCAGGGGGAGCTTTCTTT. It encodes CASSQDLASGGAFF.